This TCR beta chain is from a study of a mutant IDH1 vaccine in newly diagnosed glioma. About the research overall: Vaccinations were initiated 4-6 weeks following radiotherapy alone, or were given together with temozolomide cycles.

Time point meaning: week 35, safety follow-up. Mutant IDH1 20-mer peptide, at 300 ug, made up each vaccine dose, with topical imiquimod. CDR1 GTSNPN and CDR2 SVGIG come from the germline V gene (reference sequence). V shed 2 bases and J shed 6 bases, with 13 bases lying between them. This CDR3 comprises 13 residues. Repertoires were generated with immunoSEQ multiplex PCR, while TCRdb's copy carries only in-frame clones and drops some. The sample contains tens of thousands of clones, about four fifths of which appear only once. As concerns this clone: Antigen specificity is unknown.

J is TRBJ1-2 and V is TRBV30, with D perhaps matching TRBD1 (5 bases). The TCR originated in a man aged 35 to 55 with glioma. Some clones in this sample may be carry-over from other donors' samples. The sequenced sample was PBMCs, obtained from a glioma patient whose treatment included an IDH1 peptide vaccine. For the CDR3, the DNA is TGTGCCTGGAGTCATTTAACGGGGGATGGCTACACCTTC. Residues: CAWSHLTGDGYTF.